These 17 T cell receptor beta chains were all obtained from the same sample, sequenced in a study of cytomegalovirus exposure and HLA in healthy donors. Primers included in the PCR were 60 Vbeta and 13 Jbeta primers. TCRdb's copy holds only in-frame clones and misses some; the assay was immunoSEQ multiplex PCR. In the table there are more than 95,000 clones, about 79% of which are singletons. The sample consisted of PBMCs. Receptors were obtained from a man under 40 in good health and CMV-seropositive.

In its sample, this clone was seen once. The rearrangement uses TRBV30 and TRBJ1-5; 8 bases match TRBD1. This CDR3 region has 16 residues. Germline loops: CDR1 GTSNPN, CDR2 SVGIG (reference sequence). After removal of 2 bases from V and 9 bases from J, the junction contained 15 bases not matched to a gene. The CDR3 DNA reads TGTGCCTGGAGTCCCACAATCGGACAGGGACGCTGGCCCCAGCATTTT. Translated, it gives CAWSPTIGQGRWPQHF.

The chain combines TRBV29-1 with TRBJ1-2; 9 bases match TRBD1. Germline trimming cut 7 bases from V and 4 bases from J; bases unmatched to any gene: 10. The V gene's germline CDR1 is SQVTM and CDR2 ANQGSEA. This CDR3 contains 14 residues. This CDR3 is CSALKGQGPYGYTF. The CDR3 nucleotides are TGCAGCGCCCTCAAGGGACAGGGACCCTATGGCTACACCTTC.

This clone was observed a few times. The CDR3 region is CASAYSGDNEQFF. As DNA, the CDR3 is TGTGCCAGCGCATATAGCGGGGATAATGAGCAGTTCTTC. This chain joins TRBV19 and TRBJ2-1, with 8 bases aligning to TRBD2. Germline values: CDR1 LNHDA, CDR2 SQIVND (reference sequence). The CDR3 runs to 13 residues. J gave up 7 bases and V 9 bases, and 8 bases lay outside the gene matches.

This sequence joins TRBV5-4 and TRBJ1-5; D uncertain. Germline CDR1 SGHNT, CDR2 YYREEE (reference sequence). V lost 4 bases, J lost 5 bases, and 7 bases lay in between. The CDR3 totals 12 residues. The CDR3 DNA sequence: TGTGCCAGCAGCGCACAAGATCAGCCCCAGCATTTT. Protein: CASSAQDQPQHF.

The J gene is TRBJ2-2, the V gene TRBV7-2; a possible D gene is TRBD1 (5 bases). Germline CDR1 is SGHTA and CDR2 is FQGNSA. Trimming left V 1 base short and J 5 bases short, with 11 bases between. The CDR3 totals 15 residues. The CDR3 nucleotides are TGTGCCAGCAGCTTAGTCAGGGTTGAGACCGGGGAGCTGTTTTTT. Its translation is CASSLVRVETGELFF.

V gene TRBV27 combines with J gene TRBJ2-6; no clear D gene. Germline V lookup: CDR1 MNHEY, CDR2 SMNVEV (reference sequence). The V end lost 5 bases, the J end lost 4 bases, and 6 bases lay between the germline ends. CDR3 length equals 13 residues. Here the CDR3 reads CASSPTGANVLTF. In DNA form, the CDR3 reads TGTGCCAGCAGTCCTACGGGGGCCAACGTCCTGACTTTC.

V and J are TRBV27 and TRBJ2-6; TRBD2 is a possible D gene (6 bases). Germline V gene data show CDR1 as MNHEY and CDR2 as SMNVEV (reference sequence). Trimming left V 0 bases short and J 4 bases short, with 13 bases between. The CDR3 runs 17 residues. CDR3 in DNA: TGTGCCAGCAGTTTATCAGGGAGGCTGGGCGGGGCCAACGTCCTGACTTTC. Translating gives CASSLSGRLGGANVLTF.

The CDR3 DNA reads as TGTGCCAGCAGCGCCAGACAGGACCTATACAATGAGCAGTTCTTC. Translation: CASSARQDLYNEQFF. This chain connects TRBV9 to TRBJ2-1, with a weak D call TRBD1 (6 bases). The CDR3 runs to 15 residues. V was clipped by 3 bases and J by 4 bases, with 14 bases between them. Germline CDR1 reads SGDLS; CDR2 reads YYNGEE.

This sequence joins TRBV5-1 and TRBJ1-2; possible D gene TRBD1, 5 bases. The germline V gene encodes CDR1 SGHRS and CDR2 YFSETQ. This CDR3 has 15 residues. Trimming took 4 bases from V and 7 from J, leaving 20 bases between them. CDR3 amino acids: CASSPYGGEEVGYTF. As DNA, the CDR3 is TGCGCCAGCAGCCCCTACGGAGGGGAGGAAGTTGGCTACACCTTC.

V gene TRBV5-1 combines with J gene TRBJ1-6; tentatively, D is TRBD1 (6 bases). This CDR3 has 15 amino acids. In germline, CDR1 is SGHRS, CDR2 YFSETQ. V was cut by 1 base and J by 7 bases, with 12 bases left in between. CDR3 in amino acids: CASSLREGGNSPLHF. The CDR3 bases are TGCGCCAGCAGCTTGAGGGAAGGGGGAAATTCACCCCTCCACTTT. The full variable domain, rest sourced from reference TRBV5-1 and TRBJ1-6, is KAGVTQTPRYLIKTRGQQVTLSCSPISGHRSVSWYQQTPGQGLQFLFEYFSETQRNKGNFPGRFSGRQFSNSRSEMNVSTLELGDSALYLCASSLREGGNSPLHFGNGTRLTVT.

This clone occurred a few times. V and J are TRBV21-1 and TRBJ2-2; no check of the table's D call, TRBD2, against the DNA was made. TRBV21-1 is a pseudogene. This CDR3 region has 17 residues. The CDR3 DNA follows: TGTGCCAGCAGCACAACTAGCGGGAGGCGAAACACCGGGGAGCTGTTTTTT. Protein product: CASSTTSGRRNTGELFF.

V usage is TRBV10-3 and J usage is TRBJ1-2; the D gene is possibly TRBD1 (6 bases). The germline V gene encodes CDR1 ENHRY and CDR2 SYGVKD. The length of the CDR3 is 12 residues. Trimming took 2 bases from V and 8 from J, leaving 9 bases between them. CDR3 coding DNA: TGTGCCATCAGTGAGACAGGGTACGGCTACACCTTC. The encoded protein is CAISETGYGYTF.

The chain links TRBV30 to TRBJ2-1; D is perhaps TRBD2 (7 bases). The V gene lost 4 bases and the J gene lost 8 bases, with 18 bases spanning the gap. Germline V lookup: CDR1 GTSNPN, CDR2 SVGIG (reference sequence). The CDR3 is 14 amino acids. CDR3 in amino acids: CAWILGGGGHEQFF. CDR3 in DNA: TGTGCCTGGATCCTAGGAGGGGGGGGCCATGAGCAGTTCTTC.

The chain carries TRBV6-4 and TRBJ1-6; D unresolved. Trimming shortened V by 3 bases and J by 7 bases, and 10 bases separated the two germline ends. The CDR3 is made up of 14 amino acids. Germline loops: CDR1 MRHNA, CDR2 SNTAGT. The CDR3 spells CASSEGRENSPLHF. The CDR3 region has the DNA TGTGCCAGCAGTGAAGGGAGGGAAAATTCACCCCTCCACTTT.

V is TRBV18 and J is TRBJ2-7, with a weak D call TRBD1 (5 bases). Germline lookup yields CDR1 KGHSH and CDR2 LQKENI. Trimming cost V 3 bases and J 5 bases, with 11 bases left between them. This CDR3 region has 13 residues. CDR3 residues: CASSPHRIDEQYF. Written as DNA, the CDR3 is TGTGCCAGCTCACCCCACAGGATCGACGAGCAGTACTTC.

This clone appeared once. The chain couples TRBV7-2 to TRBJ1-1; D unresolved. The CDR3 sequence is 13 residues long. V lost 5 bases, J lost 8 bases, and 15 bases lay in between. From germline, CDR1 is SGHTA and CDR2 FQGNSA. CDR3 sequence: CASSTQPGVEAFF. CDR3 nucleotides: TGTGCCAGCAGCACACAACCGGGAGTAGAAGCTTTCTTT.

The chain uses TRBV27 and TRBJ2-5, with TRBD2 matching over 7 bases. Germline V gene data show CDR1 as MNHEY and CDR2 as SMNVEV (reference sequence). The CDR3 length is 13 residues. J gave up 4 bases and V 3 bases, and 2 bases lay outside the gene matches. CDR3 sequence: CASSLREGETQYF. The CDR3 nucleotides are TGTGCCAGCAGTTTGAGGGAGGGAGAGACCCAGTACTTC.